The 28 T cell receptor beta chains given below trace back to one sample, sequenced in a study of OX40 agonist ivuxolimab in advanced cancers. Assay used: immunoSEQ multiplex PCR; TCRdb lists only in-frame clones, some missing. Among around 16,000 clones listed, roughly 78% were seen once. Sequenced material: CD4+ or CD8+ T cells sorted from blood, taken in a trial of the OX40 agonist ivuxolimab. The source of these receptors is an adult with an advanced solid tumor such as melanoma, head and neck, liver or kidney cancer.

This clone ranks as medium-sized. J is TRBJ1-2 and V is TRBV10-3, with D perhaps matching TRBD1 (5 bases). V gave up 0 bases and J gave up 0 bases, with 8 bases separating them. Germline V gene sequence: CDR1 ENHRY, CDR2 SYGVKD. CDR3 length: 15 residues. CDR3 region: CAISESGGANYGYTF. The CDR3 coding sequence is TGTGCCATCAGTGAGTCCGGGGGAGCTAACTATGGCTACACCTTC.

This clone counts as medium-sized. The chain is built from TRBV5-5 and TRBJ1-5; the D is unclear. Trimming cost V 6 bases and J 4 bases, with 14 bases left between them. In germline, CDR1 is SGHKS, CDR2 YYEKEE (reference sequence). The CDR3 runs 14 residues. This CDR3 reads CASIGFWSNQPQHF. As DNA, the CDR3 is TGTGCCAGCATAGGGTTTTGGAGTAATCAGCCCCAGCATTTT.

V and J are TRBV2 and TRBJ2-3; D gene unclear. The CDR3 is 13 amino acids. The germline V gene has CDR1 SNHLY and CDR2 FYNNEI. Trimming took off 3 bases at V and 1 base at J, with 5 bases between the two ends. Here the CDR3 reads CASSERRTDTQYF. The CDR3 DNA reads TGTGCCAGCAGTGAGAGACGCACAGATACGCAGTATTTT.

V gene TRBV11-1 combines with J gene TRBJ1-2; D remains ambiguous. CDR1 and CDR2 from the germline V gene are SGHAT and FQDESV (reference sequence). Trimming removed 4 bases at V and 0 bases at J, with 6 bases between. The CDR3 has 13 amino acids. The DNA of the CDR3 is TGTGCCAGCAGCTCCACAGCTAACTATGGCTACACCTTC. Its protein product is CASSSTANYGYTF.

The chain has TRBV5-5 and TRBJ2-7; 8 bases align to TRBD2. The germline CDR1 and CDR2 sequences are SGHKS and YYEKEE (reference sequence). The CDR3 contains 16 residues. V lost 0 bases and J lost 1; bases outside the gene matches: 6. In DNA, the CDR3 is TGTGCCAGCAGCTTGGGGCTAGCGGGTCTTTCCTACGAGCAGTACTTC. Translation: CASSLGLAGLSYEQYF.

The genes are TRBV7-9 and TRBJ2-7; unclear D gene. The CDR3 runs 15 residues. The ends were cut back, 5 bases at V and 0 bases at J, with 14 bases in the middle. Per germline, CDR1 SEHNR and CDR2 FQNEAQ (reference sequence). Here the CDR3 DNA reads TGTGCCAGCAGCGAGTCGGGTGATTTCTCCTACGAGCAGTACTTC. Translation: CASSESGDFSYEQYF. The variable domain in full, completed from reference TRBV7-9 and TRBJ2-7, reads DTGVSQNPRHKITKRGQNVTFRCDPISEHNRLYWYRQTLGQGPEFLTYFQNEAQLEKSRLLSDRFSAERPKGSFSTLEIQRTEQGDSAMYLCASSESGDFSYEQYFGPGTRLTVT.

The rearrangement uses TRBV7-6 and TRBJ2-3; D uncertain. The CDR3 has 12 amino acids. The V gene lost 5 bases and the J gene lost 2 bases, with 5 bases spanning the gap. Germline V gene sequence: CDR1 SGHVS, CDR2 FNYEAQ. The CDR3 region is CASSVITDTQYF. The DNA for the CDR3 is TGTGCCAGCAGCGTAATCACAGATACGCAGTATTTT.

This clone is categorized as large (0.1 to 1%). CDR3 residues: CASSLGGGEQYF. CDR3 nucleotides: TGTGCCAGCAGTTTAGGGGGTGGCGAGCAGTACTTC. The rearrangement joins TRBV28 to TRBJ2-7; D could derive from TRBD1 or TRBD2 (5 bases each). CDR1 and CDR2 from the germline V gene are MDHEN and SYDVKM. Trimming took 2 bases from V and 6 from J, leaving 8 bases between them. The CDR3 sequence is 12 residues long.

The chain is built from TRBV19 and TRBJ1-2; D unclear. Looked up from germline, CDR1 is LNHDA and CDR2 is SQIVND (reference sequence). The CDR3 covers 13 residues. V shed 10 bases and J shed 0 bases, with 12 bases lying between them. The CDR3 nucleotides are TGTGCCACTACCGCGTCTCCTAACTATGGCTACACCTTC. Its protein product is CATTASPNYGYTF.

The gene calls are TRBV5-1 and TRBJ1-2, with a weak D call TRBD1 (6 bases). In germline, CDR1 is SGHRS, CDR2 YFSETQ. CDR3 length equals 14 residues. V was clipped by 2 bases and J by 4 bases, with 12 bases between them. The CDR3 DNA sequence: TGCGCCAGCAGCTTCCCAGGGGAGACCTATGGCTACACCTTC. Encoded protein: CASSFPGETYGYTF.

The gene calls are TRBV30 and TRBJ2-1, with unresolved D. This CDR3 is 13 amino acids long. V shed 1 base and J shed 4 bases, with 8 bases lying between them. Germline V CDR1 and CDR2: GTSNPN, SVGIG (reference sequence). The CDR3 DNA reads TGTGCCTGGAGTGGGACCATTTACAATGAGCAGTTCTTC. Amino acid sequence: CAWSGTIYNEQFF.

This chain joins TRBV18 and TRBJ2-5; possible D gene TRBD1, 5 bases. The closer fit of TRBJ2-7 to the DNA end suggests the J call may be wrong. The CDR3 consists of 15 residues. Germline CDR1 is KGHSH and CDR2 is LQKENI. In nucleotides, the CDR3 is TGTGCCAGCTCACAAATGACACAGGAATCCTACGAGCAGTACTTC. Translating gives CASSQMTQESYEQYF.

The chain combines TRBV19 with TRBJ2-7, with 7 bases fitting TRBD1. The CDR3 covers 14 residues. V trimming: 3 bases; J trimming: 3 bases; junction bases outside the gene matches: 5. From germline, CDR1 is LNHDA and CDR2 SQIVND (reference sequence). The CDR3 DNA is TGTGCCAGTAGTATTACAGGGGCGAGCTACGAGCAGTACTTC. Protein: CASSITGASYEQYF.

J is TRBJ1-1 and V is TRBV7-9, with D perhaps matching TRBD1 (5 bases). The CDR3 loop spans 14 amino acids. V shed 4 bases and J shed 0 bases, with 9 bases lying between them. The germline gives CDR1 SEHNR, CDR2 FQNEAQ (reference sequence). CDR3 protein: CASSSQGVNTEAFF. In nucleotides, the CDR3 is TGTGCCAGCAGCTCGCAGGGTGTGAACACTGAAGCTTTCTTT.

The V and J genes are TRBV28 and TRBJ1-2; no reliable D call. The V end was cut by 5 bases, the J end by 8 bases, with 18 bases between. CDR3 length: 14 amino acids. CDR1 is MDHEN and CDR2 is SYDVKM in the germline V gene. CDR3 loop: CASSLGQAPRGYTF. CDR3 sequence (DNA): TGTGCCAGCAGTCTTGGTCAGGCCCCTAGGGGCTACACCTTC.

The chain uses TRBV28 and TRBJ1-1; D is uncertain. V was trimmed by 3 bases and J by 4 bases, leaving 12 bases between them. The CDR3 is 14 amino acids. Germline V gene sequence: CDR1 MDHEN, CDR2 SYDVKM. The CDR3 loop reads CASSLLDFGTEAFF. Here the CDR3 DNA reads TGTGCCAGCAGTTTGTTGGATTTTGGCACTGAAGCTTTCTTT.

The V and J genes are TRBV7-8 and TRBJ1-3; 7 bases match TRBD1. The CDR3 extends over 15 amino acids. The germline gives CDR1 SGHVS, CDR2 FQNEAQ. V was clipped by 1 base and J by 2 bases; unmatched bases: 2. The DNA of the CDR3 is TGTGCCAGCAGCTTAGAAACAGGGGCTGGAAACACCATATATTTT. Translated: CASSLETGAGNTIYF.

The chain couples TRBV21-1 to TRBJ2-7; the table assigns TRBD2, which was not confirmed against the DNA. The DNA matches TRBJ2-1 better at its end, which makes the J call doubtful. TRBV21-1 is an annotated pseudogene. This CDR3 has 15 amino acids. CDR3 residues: CASSKRTSGSYEQFF. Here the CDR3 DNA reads TGTGCCAGCAGCAAACGGACTAGCGGGTCTTACGAGCAGTTCTTC.

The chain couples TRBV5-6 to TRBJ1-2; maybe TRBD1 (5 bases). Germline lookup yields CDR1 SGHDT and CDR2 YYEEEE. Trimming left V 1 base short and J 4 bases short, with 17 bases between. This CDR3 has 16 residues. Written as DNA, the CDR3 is TGTGCCAGCAGCTTGTGGCCGGGCAGGGAAGGCTATGGCTACACCTTC. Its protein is CASSLWPGREGYGYTF.

In DNA form, the CDR3 reads TGTGCCAGCGGGGACAGGTCAAACGAGCAGTACTTC. Translated: CASGDRSNEQYF. The chain links TRBV27 to TRBJ2-7, with 8 bases lining up with TRBD1. The CDR3 extends over 12 amino acids. Germline V gene sequence: CDR1 MNHEY, CDR2 SMNVEV (reference sequence). Losses at the gene ends were 8 bases for V and 5 bases for J; bases not matched to a gene: 5.

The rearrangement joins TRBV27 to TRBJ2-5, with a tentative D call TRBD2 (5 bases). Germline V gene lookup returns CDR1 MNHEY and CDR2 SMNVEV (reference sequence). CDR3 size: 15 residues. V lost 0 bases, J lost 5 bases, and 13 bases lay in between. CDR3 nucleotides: TGTGCCAGCAGTTTATCCCCCGGGGTAGAGGAGACCCAGTACTTC. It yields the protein CASSLSPGVEETQYF.

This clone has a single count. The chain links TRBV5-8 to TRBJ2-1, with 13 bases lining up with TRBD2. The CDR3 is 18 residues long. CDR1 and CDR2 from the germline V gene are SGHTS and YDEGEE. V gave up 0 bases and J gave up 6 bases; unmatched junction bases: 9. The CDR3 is CASSLERTSGGPINEQFF. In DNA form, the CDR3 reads TGTGCCAGCAGCTTGGAGAGGACTAGCGGGGGTCCAATCAATGAGCAGTTCTTC.

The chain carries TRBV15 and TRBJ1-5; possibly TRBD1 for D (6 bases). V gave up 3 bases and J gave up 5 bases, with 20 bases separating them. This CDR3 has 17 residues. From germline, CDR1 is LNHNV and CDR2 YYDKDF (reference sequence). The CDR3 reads CATSRVGGPQVDQPQHF. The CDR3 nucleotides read TGTGCCACCAGCAGGGTGGGGGGGCCTCAGGTAGATCAGCCCCAGCATTTT. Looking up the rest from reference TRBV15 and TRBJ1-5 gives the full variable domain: DAMVIQNPRYQVTQFGKPVTLSCSQTLNHNVMYWYQQKSSQAPKLLFHYYDKDFNNEADTPDNFQSRRPNTSFCFLDIRSPGLGDTAMYLCATSRVGGPQVDQPQHFGDGTRLSIL.

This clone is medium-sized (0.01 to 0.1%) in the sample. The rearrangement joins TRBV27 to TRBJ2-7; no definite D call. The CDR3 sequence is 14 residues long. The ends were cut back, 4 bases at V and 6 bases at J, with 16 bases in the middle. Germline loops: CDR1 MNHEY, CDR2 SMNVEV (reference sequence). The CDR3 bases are TGTGCCAGCAGTTCTGGGTACCTTCCGGGCGAGCAGTACTTC. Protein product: CASSSGYLPGEQYF.

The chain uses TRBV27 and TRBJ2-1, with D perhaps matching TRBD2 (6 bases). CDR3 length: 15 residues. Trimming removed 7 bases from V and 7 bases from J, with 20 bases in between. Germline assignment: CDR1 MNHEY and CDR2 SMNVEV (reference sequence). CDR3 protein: CASTLGSGHFNEQFF. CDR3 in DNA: TGTGCCAGCACACTCGGGAGCGGGCATTTTAATGAGCAGTTCTTC.

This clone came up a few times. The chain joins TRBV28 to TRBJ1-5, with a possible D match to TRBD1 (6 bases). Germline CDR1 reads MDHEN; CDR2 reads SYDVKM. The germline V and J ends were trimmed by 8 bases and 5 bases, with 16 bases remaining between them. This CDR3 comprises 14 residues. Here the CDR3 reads CASVPTGLYQPQHF. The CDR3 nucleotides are TGTGCCAGCGTACCTACAGGGCTCTATCAGCCCCAGCATTTT. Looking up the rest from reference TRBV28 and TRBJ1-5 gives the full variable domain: DVKVTQSSRYLVKRTGEKVFLECVQDMDHENMFWYRQDPGLGLRLIYFSYDVKMKEKGDIPEGYSVSREKKERFSLILESASTNQTSMYLCASVPTGLYQPQHFGDGTRLSIL.

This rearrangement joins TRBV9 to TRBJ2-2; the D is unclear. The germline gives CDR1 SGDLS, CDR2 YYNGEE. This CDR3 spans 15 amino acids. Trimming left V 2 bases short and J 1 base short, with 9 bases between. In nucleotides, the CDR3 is TGTGCCAGCAGCGTTTGGTCAGGGAACACCGGGGAGCTGTTTTTT. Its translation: CASSVWSGNTGELFF.

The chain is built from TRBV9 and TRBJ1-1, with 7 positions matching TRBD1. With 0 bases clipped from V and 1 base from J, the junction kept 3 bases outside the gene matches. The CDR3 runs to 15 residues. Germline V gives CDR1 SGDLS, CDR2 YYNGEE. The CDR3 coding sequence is TGTGCCAGCAGCGTAGGGGCAGGGGGGAACACTGAAGCTTTCTTT. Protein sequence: CASSVGAGGNTEAFF.